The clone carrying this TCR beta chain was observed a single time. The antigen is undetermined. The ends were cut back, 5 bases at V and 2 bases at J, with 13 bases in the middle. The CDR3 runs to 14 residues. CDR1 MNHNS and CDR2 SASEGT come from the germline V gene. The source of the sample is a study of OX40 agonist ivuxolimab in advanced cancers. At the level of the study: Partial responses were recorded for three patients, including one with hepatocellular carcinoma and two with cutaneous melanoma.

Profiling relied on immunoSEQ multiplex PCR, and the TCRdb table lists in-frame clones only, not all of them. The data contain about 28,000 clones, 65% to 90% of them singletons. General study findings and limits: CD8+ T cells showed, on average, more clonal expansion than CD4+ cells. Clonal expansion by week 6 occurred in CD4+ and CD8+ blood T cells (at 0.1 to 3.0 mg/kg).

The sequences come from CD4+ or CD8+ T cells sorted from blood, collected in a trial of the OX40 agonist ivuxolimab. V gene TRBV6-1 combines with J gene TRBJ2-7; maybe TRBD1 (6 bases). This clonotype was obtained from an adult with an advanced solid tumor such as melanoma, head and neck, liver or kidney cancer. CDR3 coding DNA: TGTGCCAGCAGTTGGACAGATGAGGCCTACGAGCAGTACTTC. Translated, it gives CASSWTDEAYEQYF.